This T cell receptor beta chain was found in a study of blood T cells in healthy people across ages (dated by TCRdb to the mid-2010s). Turning to the overall study: Template switching captured roughly one uniquely barcoded TCR beta cDNA molecule per two T cells in model experiments. The study measured age-related changes in TCR beta repertoire diversity using deep sequencing normalized with unique cDNA molecular identifiers. Donors were grouped into four age groups: young (average roughly 17 years), middle-aged (less than 40), aged (roughly 62) and long-lived (approximately 75). To avoid experimental bias, donors of different ages were spread randomly across the sequencing lanes. The study analyzed two additional independent replicas of 1 million unique cDNA reads from the same blood draw for two donors, one aged 18 to 30 and one aged 80 or older. Overall study results and their limits: The percentage of naive T cells measured by flow cytometry correlated strongly with observed TCR beta diversity. Observed TCR beta diversity per million T cells fell roughly linearly with age, and a significant reduction was already apparent by age approximately 41. Estimates of total diversity based on one million sequenced T cells were regarded as lower bounds and as underestimates. Compared with the aged group, the long-lived group had more naive CD4+ T cells, fewer expanded clones and increased TCR diversity, a pattern suggesting age selection. Donor CMV infection status was unknown, potentially confounding age-related changes in expanded clonotypes. Bulk unsorted PBMC profiling prevented conclusive comparison of naive and antigen-experienced compartments.

The germline V gene (reference sequence) sets CDR1 to LNHNV and CDR2 to YYDKDF. V drops 0 bases and J drops 14 bases, leaving 16 bases in between. The CDR3, from cysteine to phenylalanine, totals 13 residues. Only the CDR3 DNA stays, 39 bases, in frame from base 1. For this clonotype: No antigen is known for it. One base away there is no much larger clone; base qualities are not given.

Systemically healthy Caucasian individuals from Russia, 35 to 40 in total and aged about 6 to 100 years, were included as donors. Each donor gave around 9.8 milliliters of peripheral blood, collected into EDTA-treated Vacutainer tubes. Ficoll-Paque density-gradient centrifugation was used to isolate PBMCs, with at least 6.5 million per sample. Trizol reagent was used to extract total RNA from PBMCs, with at least 5 micrograms per sample. The percentages of naive CD45RAhigh/CD27high T cells were determined by flow cytometry on a PBMC aliquot from every donor. Receptor amplification or capture employed 5' RACE. For sequencing, an Illumina HiSeq 2500 was employed. A second PCR of about 7 to 12 cycles was performed with a sample-barcoded 5' primer and a J-beta primer mix. Each TCR beta cDNA molecule received a unique molecular identifier from a template-switch 5' adaptor carrying 12 random nucleotides. Each sample yielded at least 2.5 million CDR3-containing paired-end reads. All of the RNA was converted into first-strand cDNA using the Mint cDNA synthesis kit, with a TRBC-specific oligonucleotide serving as the primer. After uracil-DNA glycosylase treatment, a first 18-cycle PCR used universal primers M1SS and BC2_uni_R on all cDNA. As for how the authors treated the data: For normalization, 1 million high-quality reads were randomly selected from each sample, with every read carrying a distinct molecular identifier. Instead of being binned into consensus sequences, reads that shared molecular identifiers were thrown out. MiTCR, set to a Q25 quality threshold and the strictest error-elimination algorithm, was used for CDR3 identification, clonotype clustering and error correction. Lower-bound total TCR beta diversity was estimated with a nonparametric unseen species model using Euler transformation. TCRdb took the public reads, trimmed them with fastp at Q25, ran MiXCR for clone calling and kept in-frame beta chains. Identical CDR3 protein sequences are pooled into one entry, listed with their most common genes and DNA. The V and J calls come from TCRdb's annotation, not from the publication. This sample holds a few hundred thousand distinct CDR3 sequences; 27% were observed only once. Roughly 20% of the sample is in the top ten clones.

The sample consisted of blood. The clonotype originates from an older woman in good health. The V gene is TRBV15 and the J gene is TRBJ1-2; the D gene cannot be named for sure. The CDR3 here reads CATSRDQPASSTF. DNA sequence: TGTGCCACCAGCAGAGATCAGCCGGCCAGTAGTACCTTC.